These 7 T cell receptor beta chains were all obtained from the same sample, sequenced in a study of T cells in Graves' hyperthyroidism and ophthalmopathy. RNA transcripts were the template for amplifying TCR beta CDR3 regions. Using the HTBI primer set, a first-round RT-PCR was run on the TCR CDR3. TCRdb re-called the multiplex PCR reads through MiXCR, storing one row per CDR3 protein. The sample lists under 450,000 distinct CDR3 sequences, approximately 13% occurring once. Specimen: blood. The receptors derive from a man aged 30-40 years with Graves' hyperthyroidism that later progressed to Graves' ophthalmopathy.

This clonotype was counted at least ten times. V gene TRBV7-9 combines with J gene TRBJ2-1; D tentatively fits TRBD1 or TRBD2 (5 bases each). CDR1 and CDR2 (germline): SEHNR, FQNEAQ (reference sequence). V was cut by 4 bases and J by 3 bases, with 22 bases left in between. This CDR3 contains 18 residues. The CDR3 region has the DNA TGTGCCAGCAGCTCAGGCCGACACCACCGGGGCAGCTACAATGAGCAGTTCTTC. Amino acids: CASSSGRHHRGSYNEQFF.

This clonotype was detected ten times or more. The DNA for the CDR3 is TGTGCCAGCAGTCAAGACAGCATCGAGCAGTACTTC. Its protein is CASSQDSIEQYF. The rearrangement links TRBV28 to TRBJ2-7, with a weak D call TRBD1 (5 bases). V dropped 5 bases and J dropped 6 bases, with 11 bases sitting between them. This CDR3 comprises 12 residues. The germline gives CDR1 MDHEN, CDR2 SYDVKM.

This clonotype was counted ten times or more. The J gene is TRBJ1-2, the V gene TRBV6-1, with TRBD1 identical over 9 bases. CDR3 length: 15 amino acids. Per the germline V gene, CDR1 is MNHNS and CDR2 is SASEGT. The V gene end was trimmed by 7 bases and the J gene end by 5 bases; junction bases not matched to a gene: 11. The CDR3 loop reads CASTPRDRGNYGYTF. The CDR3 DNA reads TGTGCCAGCACCCCAAGAGACAGGGGGAATTATGGCTACACCTTC.

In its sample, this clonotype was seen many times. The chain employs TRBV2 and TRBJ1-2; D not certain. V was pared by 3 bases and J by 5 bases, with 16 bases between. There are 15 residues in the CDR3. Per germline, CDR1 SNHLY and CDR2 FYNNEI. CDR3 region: CASSDPHGDPYGYTF. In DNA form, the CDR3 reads TGTGCCAGCAGTGACCCACACGGGGATCCATATGGCTACACCTTC.

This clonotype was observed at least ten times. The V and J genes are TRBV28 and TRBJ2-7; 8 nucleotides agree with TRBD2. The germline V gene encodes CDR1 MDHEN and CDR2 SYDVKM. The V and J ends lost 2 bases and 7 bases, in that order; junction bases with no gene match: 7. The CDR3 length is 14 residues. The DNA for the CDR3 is TGTGCCAGCAGTTTAACCGGGACTAGTGAAGAGCAGTACTTC. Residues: CASSLTGTSEEQYF.

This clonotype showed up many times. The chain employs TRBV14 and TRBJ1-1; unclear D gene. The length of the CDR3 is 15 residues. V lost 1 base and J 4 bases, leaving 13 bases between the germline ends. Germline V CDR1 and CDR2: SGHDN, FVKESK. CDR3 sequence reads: CASSQGSTGITEAFF. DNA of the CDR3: TGTGCCAGCAGCCAAGGCTCTACCGGGATCACTGAAGCTTTCTTT.

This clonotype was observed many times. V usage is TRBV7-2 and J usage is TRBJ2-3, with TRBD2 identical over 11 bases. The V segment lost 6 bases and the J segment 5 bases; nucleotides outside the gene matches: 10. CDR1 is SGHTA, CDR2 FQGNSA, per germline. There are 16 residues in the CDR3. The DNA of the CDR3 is TGTGCCAGCAGTCTCACGACTAGCGGGGCCAGAGATACGCAGTATTTT. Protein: CASSLTTSGARDTQYF.